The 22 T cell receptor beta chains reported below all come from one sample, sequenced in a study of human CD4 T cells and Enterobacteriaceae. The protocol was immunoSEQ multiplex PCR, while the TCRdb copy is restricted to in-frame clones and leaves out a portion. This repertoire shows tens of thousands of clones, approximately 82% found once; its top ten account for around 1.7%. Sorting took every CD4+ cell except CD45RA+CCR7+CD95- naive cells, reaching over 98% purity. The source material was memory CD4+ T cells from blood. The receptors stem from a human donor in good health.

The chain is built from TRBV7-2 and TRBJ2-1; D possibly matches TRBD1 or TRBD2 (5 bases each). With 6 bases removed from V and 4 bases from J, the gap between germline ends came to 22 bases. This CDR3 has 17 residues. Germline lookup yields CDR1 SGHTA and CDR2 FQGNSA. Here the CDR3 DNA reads TGTGCCAGCAGAACCCCGGCCCGGGACGTATCTTACAATGAGCAGTTCTTC. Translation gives CASRTPARDVSYNEQFF. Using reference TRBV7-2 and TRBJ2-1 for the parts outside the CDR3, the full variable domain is GAGVSQSPSNKVTEKGKDVELRCDPISGHTALYWYRQSLGQGLEFLIYFQGNSAPDKSGLPSDRFSAERTGGSVSTLTIQRTQQEDSAVYLCASRTPARDVSYNEQFFGPGTRLTVL.

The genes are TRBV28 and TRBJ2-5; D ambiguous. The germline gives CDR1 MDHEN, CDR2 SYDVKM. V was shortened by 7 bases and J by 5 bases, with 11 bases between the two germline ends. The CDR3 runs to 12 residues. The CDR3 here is CASNGLGETQYF. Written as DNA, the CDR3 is TGTGCCAGCAACGGGCTTGGGGAGACCCAGTACTTC.

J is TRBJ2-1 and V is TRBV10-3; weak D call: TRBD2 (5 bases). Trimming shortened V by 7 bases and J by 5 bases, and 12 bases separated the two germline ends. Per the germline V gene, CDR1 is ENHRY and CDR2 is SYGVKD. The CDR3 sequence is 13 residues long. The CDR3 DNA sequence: TGTGCCATCACCGCGGACTGGAACAATGAGCAGTTCTTC. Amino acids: CAITADWNNEQFF.

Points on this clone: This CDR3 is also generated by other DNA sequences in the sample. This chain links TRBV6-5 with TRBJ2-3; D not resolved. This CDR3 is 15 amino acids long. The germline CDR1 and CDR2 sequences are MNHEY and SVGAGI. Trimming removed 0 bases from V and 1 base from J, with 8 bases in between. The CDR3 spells CASSYSNVGTDTQYF. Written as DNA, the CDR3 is TGTGCCAGCAGTTACTCGAACGTCGGCACAGATACGCAGTATTTT.

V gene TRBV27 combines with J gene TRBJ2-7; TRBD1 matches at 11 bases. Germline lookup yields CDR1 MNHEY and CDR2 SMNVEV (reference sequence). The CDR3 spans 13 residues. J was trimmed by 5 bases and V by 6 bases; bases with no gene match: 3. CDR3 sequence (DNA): TGTGCCAGCAGATGGACAGGGGGCGACGAGCAGTACTTC. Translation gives CASRWTGGDEQYF.

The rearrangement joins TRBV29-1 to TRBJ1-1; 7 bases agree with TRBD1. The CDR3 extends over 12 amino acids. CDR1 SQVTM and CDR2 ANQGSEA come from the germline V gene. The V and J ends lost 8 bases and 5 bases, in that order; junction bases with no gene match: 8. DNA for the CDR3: TGCAGCTTCAGACAGGGAATGACTGAAGCTTTCTTT. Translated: CSFRQGMTEAFF.

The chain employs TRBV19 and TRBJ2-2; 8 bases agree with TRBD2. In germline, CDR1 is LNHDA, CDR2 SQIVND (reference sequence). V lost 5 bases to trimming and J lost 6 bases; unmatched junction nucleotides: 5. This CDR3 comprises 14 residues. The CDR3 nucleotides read TGTGCCAGTAGTTTTCCGGGACTAGCCGGGGAGCTGTTTTTT. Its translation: CASSFPGLAGELFF.

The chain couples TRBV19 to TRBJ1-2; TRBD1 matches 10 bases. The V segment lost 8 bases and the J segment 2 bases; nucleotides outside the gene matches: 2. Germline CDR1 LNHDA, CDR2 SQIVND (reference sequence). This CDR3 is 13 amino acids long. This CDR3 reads CASQDRGNYGYTF. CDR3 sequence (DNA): TGTGCCAGTCAGGACAGGGGGAACTATGGCTACACCTTC. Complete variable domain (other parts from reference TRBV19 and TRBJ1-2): DGGITQSPKYLFRKEGQNVTLSCEQNLNHDAMYWYRQDPGQGLRLIYYSQIVNDFQKGDIAEGYSVSREKKESFPLTVTSAQKNPTAFYLCASQDRGNYGYTFGSGTRLTVV.

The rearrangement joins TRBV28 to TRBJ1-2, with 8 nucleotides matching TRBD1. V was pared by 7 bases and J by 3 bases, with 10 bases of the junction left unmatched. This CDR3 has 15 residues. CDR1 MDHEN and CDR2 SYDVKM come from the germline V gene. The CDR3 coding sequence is TGTGCCAGCACCAAGAGTCTGGGACAGGACTATGGCTACACCTTC. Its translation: CASTKSLGQDYGYTF.

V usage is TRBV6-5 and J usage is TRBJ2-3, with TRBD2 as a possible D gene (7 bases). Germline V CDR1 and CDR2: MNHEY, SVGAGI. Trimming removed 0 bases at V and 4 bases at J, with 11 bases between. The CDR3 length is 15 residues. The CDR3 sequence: CASSYSREGADTQYF. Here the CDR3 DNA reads TGTGCCAGCAGTTACTCGAGGGAGGGGGCAGATACGCAGTATTTT.

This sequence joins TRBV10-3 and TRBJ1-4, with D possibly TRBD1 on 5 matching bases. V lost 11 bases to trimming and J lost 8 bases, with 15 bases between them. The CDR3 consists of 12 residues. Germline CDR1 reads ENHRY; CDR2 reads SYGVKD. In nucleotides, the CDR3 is TGTGCCGCGACCGGGACTCCGGAAAAACTGTTTTTT. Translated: CAATGTPEKLFF.

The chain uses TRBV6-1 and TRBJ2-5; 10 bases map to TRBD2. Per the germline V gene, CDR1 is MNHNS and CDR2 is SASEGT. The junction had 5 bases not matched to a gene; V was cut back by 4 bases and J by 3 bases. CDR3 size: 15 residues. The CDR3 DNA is TGTGCCAGCAGTGCCAGGACTAGCGGTAAAGAGACCCAGTACTTC. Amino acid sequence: CASSARTSGKETQYF.

CDR3 nucleotide sequence: TGTGCCAGCAGCCAATCCTCGATAGGGGCCCCTCTTTTGAACACTGAAGCTTTCTTT. Encoded protein: CASSQSSIGAPLLNTEAFF. The genes are TRBV14 and TRBJ1-1; possibly TRBD1 for D (5 bases). The V end was cut by 2 bases, the J end by 0 bases, with 22 bases between. CDR1 SGHDN and CDR2 FVKESK come from the germline V gene. The CDR3 length is 19 residues.

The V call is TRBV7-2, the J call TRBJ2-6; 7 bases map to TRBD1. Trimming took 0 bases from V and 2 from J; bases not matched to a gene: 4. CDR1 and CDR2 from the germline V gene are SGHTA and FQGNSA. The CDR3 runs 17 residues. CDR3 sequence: CASSLAPTGPGANVLTF. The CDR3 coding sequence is TGTGCCAGCAGCTTAGCGCCGACAGGGCCTGGGGCCAACGTCCTGACTTTC.

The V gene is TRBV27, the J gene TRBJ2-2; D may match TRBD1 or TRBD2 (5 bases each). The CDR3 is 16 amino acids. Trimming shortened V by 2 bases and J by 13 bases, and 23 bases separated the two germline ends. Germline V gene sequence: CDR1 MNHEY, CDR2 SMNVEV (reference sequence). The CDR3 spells CASSLESWTPLRGLFF. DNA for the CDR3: TGTGCCAGCAGTTTAGAGTCATGGACACCCCTTCGGGGGCTGTTTTTT.

The CDR3 region is CASSRDRVTNEKLFF. CDR3 DNA sequence: TGTGCCAGCAGCCGAGACAGGGTAACTAATGAAAAACTGTTTTTT. The chain employs TRBV4-2 and TRBJ1-4, with TRBD1 matching 7 bases. Looked up from germline, CDR1 is LGHNA and CDR2 is YNFKEQ. There are 15 residues in the CDR3. With 4 bases clipped from V and 1 base from J, the junction kept 3 bases outside the gene matches.

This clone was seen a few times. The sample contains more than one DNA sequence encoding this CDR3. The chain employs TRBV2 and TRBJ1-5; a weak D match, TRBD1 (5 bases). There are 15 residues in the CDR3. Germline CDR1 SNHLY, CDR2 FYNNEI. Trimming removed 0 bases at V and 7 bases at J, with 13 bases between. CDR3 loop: CASSEARGAGQPQHF. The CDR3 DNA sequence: TGTGCCAGCAGTGAAGCAAGAGGGGCAGGGCAGCCCCAGCATTTT.

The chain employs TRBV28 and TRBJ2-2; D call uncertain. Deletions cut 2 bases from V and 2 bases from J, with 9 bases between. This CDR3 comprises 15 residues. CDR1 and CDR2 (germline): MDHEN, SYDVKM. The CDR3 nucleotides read TGTGCCAGCAGTTTACCAGGAGTTAACACCGGGGAGCTGTTTTTT. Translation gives CASSLPGVNTGELFF.

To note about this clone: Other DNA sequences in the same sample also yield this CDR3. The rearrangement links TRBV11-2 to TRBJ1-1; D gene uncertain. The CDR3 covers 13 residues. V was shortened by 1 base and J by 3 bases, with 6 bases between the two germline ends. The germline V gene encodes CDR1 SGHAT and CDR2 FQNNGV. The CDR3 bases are TGTGCCAGCAGCTTAGCTTTGTACACTGAAGCTTTCTTT. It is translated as CASSLALYTEAFF.

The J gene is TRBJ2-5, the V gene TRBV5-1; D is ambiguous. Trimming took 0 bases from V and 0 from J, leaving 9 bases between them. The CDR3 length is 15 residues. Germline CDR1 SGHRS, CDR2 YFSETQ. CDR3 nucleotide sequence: TGCGCCAGCAGCTTGGCCACCGGTTACCAAGAGACCCAGTACTTC. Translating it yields CASSLATGYQETQYF.

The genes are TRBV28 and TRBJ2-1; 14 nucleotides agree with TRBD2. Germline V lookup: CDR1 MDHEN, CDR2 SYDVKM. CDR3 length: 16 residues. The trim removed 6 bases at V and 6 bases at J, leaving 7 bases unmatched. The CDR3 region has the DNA TGTGCCAGCAGCTTCCAGGGACTAGCGGGAGTCAATGAGCAGTTCTTC. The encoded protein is CASSFQGLAGVNEQFF.

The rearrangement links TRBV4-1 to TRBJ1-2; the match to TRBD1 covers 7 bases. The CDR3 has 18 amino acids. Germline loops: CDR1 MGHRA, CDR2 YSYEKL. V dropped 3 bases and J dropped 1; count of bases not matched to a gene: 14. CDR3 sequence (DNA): TGCGCCAGCAGCCAGGGGATCGCAGGGGGAGCCTTTAACTATGGCTACACCTTC. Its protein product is CASSQGIAGGAFNYGYTF.